This T cell receptor beta chain was found in a study of Tregs in tolerant kidney transplant recipients. Overall study context: Recipient PBMCs carried a CFSE label and met irradiated graft donor PBMCs for over five days before FACS sorting. Study-wide findings and caveats: Biological reproducibility was not directly addressed in this study.

The ends were cut back, 3 bases at V and 3 bases at J, with 12 bases in the middle. This CDR3 has 14 residues. The V gene's germline CDR1 is SGDLS and CDR2 YYNGEE. This clone has more than one count but fewer than ten. Its cognate antigen is unknown. The repertoire was sequenced with immunoSEQ multiplex PCR; TCRdb's copy has only in-frame clones and lacks some. The sample has about 4,900 clones, about 39% seen once. The clonotype was recovered from a human donor in good health. V and J are TRBV9 and TRBJ1-1, with a weak D call TRBD1 (5 bases). Sample: CD8+ T cells from blood cultured with allogeneic cells. DNA of the CDR3: TGTGCCAGCAGCGCGGGGGAAGTGTACACTGAAGCTTTCTTT. This gives the protein CASSAGEVYTEAFF.